A selection of T cell receptor beta chains follows, all from one sample in a study of T-cell memory formation after mild COVID-19. TCRdb called the 5' RACE reads again in MiXCR, with one record for every CDR3 protein. The sample yields around 200,000 distinct CDR3 sequences, under 12% seen once. Material: PBMCs or a T cell subset sorted from them (not recorded which). These TCRs come from a man younger than 35 who had mild COVID-19 (a few samples of this study predate the infection). Cell type and time point are not known. CDR3s include the opening cysteine and the closing phenylalanine or tryptophan. Fields, in order: J gene, clone size, V gene, D gene, CDR3 protein, CDR3 DNA. D genes are given only for firm matches. Not every row has a clone size; where given, it reads once, few, many or a size class.

J gene: TRBJ2-2; clone size: NA; V gene: TRBV7-2; D gene: NA; CDR3 protein: CASSLARSGGTGELFF; CDR3 DNA: TGTGCCAGCAGCTTAGCGCGTAGTGGGGGAACTGGGGAGCTGTTTTTT
J gene: TRBJ2-5; clone size: many; V gene: TRBV28; D gene: NA; CDR3 protein: CASSELGGPGQETQYF; CDR3 DNA: TGTGCCAGCAGCGAATTGGGGGGGCCGGGCCAAGAGACCCAGTACTTC
J gene: TRBJ1-5; clone size: few; V gene: TRBV4-2; D gene: TRBD1; CDR3 protein: CASSHGASGGGQPQHF; CDR3 DNA: TGTGCCAGCAGCCATGGGGCTTCAGGGGGCGGTCAGCCCCAGCATTTT
J gene: TRBJ2-4; clone size: NA; V gene: TRBV5-6; D gene: TRBD1; CDR3 protein: CASSLRQGINIQYF; CDR3 DNA: TGTGCCAGCAGCTTGCGACAGGGAATCAACATTCAGTACTTC
J gene: TRBJ2-5; clone size: few; V gene: TRBV12-5; D gene: NA; CDR3 protein: CASGTRETQYF; CDR3 DNA: TGTGCTAGTGGAACCCGAGAGACCCAGTACTTC
J gene: TRBJ2-5; clone size: NA; V gene: TRBV11-2; D gene: TRBD2; CDR3 protein: CASSLRSGGLQETQYF; CDR3 DNA: TGTGCCAGCAGCTTACGGAGCGGGGGGTTACAAGAGACCCAGTACTTC
J gene: TRBJ2-5; clone size: few; V gene: TRBV20-1; D gene: NA; CDR3 protein: CSAPSSRGVSRTQYF; CDR3 DNA: TGCAGTGCTCCCAGCAGTCGAGGGGTCTCGCGGACCCAGTACTTC
J gene: TRBJ2-5; clone size: many; V gene: TRBV5-4; D gene: TRBD1; CDR3 protein: CASNRGQETQYF; CDR3 DNA: TGTGCCAGCAACAGGGGGCAAGAGACCCAGTACTTC
J gene: TRBJ2-5; clone size: NA; V gene: TRBV6-5; D gene: NA; CDR3 protein: CASSSDWTQETQYF; CDR3 DNA: TGTGCCAGCAGTTCCGACTGGACTCAAGAGACCCAGTACTTC
J gene: TRBJ2-3; clone size: few; V gene: TRBV20-1; D gene: TRBD2; CDR3 protein: CSARGSGGAGDTQYF; CDR3 DNA: TGCAGTGCCCGAGGCAGCGGGGGGGCAGGGGATACGCAGTATTTT
J gene: TRBJ1-2; clone size: NA; V gene: TRBV7-9; D gene: NA; CDR3 protein: CASGNTLEGYGYTF; CDR3 DNA: TGTGCCAGCGGTAACACCCTTGAGGGCTATGGCTACACCTTC
J gene: TRBJ1-1; clone size: many; V gene: TRBV5-1; D gene: NA; CDR3 protein: CASKRQKNTEAFF; CDR3 DNA: TGCGCCAGCAAACGGCAGAAGAACACTGAAGCTTTCTTT
J gene: TRBJ2-5; clone size: few; V gene: TRBV12-3/TRBV12-4; D gene: NA; CDR3 protein: CASSYISETQYF; CDR3 DNA: TGTGCCAGCAGTTATATATCGGAGACCCAGTACTTC
J gene: TRBJ1-3; clone size: NA; V gene: TRBV5-5; D gene: NA; CDR3 protein: CASSFGTYISGNTIYF; CDR3 DNA: TGTGCCAGCAGCTTCGGGACGTACATCTCTGGAAACACCATATATTTT
J gene: TRBJ1-1; clone size: NA; V gene: TRBV5-6; D gene: NA; CDR3 protein: CASSGPGLGTEAFF; CDR3 DNA: TGTGCCAGCAGCGGGCCGGGGCTGGGGACTGAAGCTTTCTTT
J gene: TRBJ1-3; clone size: few; V gene: TRBV10-3; D gene: NA; CDR3 protein: CAIMQGSGNTIYF; CDR3 DNA: TGTGCCATCATGCAGGGTTCTGGAAACACCATATATTTT
J gene: TRBJ2-7; clone size: few; V gene: TRBV7-2; D gene: NA; CDR3 protein: CASEGPLSYEQYF; CDR3 DNA: TGTGCCAGCGAGGGTCCTCTATCCTACGAGCAGTACTTC
J gene: TRBJ2-3; clone size: NA; V gene: TRBV7-9; D gene: TRBD2; CDR3 protein: CASSYSGGSTDTQYF; CDR3 DNA: TGTGCCAGCAGCTATAGCGGGGGGAGCACAGATACGCAGTATTTT
J gene: TRBJ2-5; clone size: few; V gene: TRBV5-1; D gene: TRBD2; CDR3 protein: CASSLLTSGAETQYF; CDR3 DNA: TGCGCCAGCAGCTTGTTAACTAGCGGGGCAGAGACCCAGTACTTC
J gene: TRBJ2-2; clone size: few; V gene: TRBV7-2; D gene: TRBD2; CDR3 protein: CASSPSGGNGELFF; CDR3 DNA: TGTGCCAGCAGCCCATCGGGGGGGAACGGGGAGCTGTTTTTT
J gene: TRBJ1-4; clone size: NA; V gene: TRBV20-1; D gene: NA; CDR3 protein: CSASPRDREGEKLFF; CDR3 DNA: TGCAGTGCTAGCCCCCGGGACCGGGAGGGGGAAAAACTGTTTTTT
J gene: TRBJ1-5; clone size: few; V gene: TRBV7-2; D gene: NA; CDR3 protein: CASSLVSGSNQPQHF; CDR3 DNA: TGTGCCAGCAGCTTAGTTTCCGGGAGCAATCAGCCCCAGCATTTT
J gene: TRBJ1-5; clone size: NA; V gene: TRBV20-1; D gene: TRBD1; CDR3 protein: CSASDREDQPQHF; CDR3 DNA: TGCAGTGCTAGCGACAGGGAGGATCAGCCCCAGCATTTT
J gene: TRBJ2-5; clone size: few; V gene: TRBV18; D gene: NA; CDR3 protein: CASSPTIQETQYF; CDR3 DNA: TGTGCCAGCTCGCCGACTATCCAAGAGACCCAGTACTTC
J gene: TRBJ1-2; clone size: many; V gene: TRBV7-9; D gene: NA; CDR3 protein: CASSLDSNYGYTF; CDR3 DNA: TGTGCCAGCAGCCTGGACAGTAACTATGGCTACACCTTC
J gene: TRBJ1-1; clone size: NA; V gene: TRBV27; D gene: NA; CDR3 protein: CASSLSVWGLTEAFF; CDR3 DNA: TGTGCCAGCAGTTTATCCGTTTGGGGGCTCACTGAAGCTTTCTTT
J gene: TRBJ1-2; clone size: few; V gene: TRBV6-6; D gene: NA; CDR3 protein: CASRDGTLGSTYTF; CDR3 DNA: TGTGCCAGCAGGGACGGGACTTTGGGGTCAACCTACACCTTC
J gene: TRBJ2-3; clone size: NA; V gene: TRBV5-1; D gene: TRBD2; CDR3 protein: CASSSNSGVNTDTQYF; CDR3 DNA: TGCGCCAGCAGCTCCAATAGCGGGGTTAATACAGATACGCAGTATTTT
J gene: TRBJ1-6; clone size: NA; V gene: TRBV14; D gene: NA; CDR3 protein: CASSQVGSSPLHF; CDR3 DNA: TGTGCCAGCAGCCAAGTTGGGAGTTCACCCCTCCACTTT
J gene: TRBJ2-7; clone size: few; V gene: TRBV5-6; D gene: TRBD2; CDR3 protein: CASSFRSLLTSGAYEQYF; CDR3 DNA: TGTGCCAGCAGCTTTCGGTCGCTCCTGACTAGCGGGGCCTACGAGCAGTACTTC
J gene: TRBJ2-2; clone size: NA; V gene: TRBV4-3; D gene: TRBD1; CDR3 protein: CASSQEGQAPLNTGELFF; CDR3 DNA: TGCGCCAGCAGCCAAGAAGGACAGGCCCCACTGAACACCGGGGAGCTGTTTTTT
J gene: TRBJ2-5; clone size: NA; V gene: TRBV12-3/TRBV12-4; D gene: NA; CDR3 protein: CASSLLGVQETQYF; CDR3 DNA: TGTGCCAGCAGTTTATTGGGGGTACAAGAGACCCAGTACTTC
J gene: TRBJ1-1; clone size: few; V gene: TRBV14; D gene: NA; CDR3 protein: CASSPRRANLGNTEAFF; CDR3 DNA: TGTGCCAGCAGCCCCCGGAGGGCGAACTTGGGGAACACTGAAGCTTTCTTT
J gene: TRBJ2-5; clone size: NA; V gene: TRBV20-1; D gene: NA; CDR3 protein: CSARLLHQETQYF; CDR3 DNA: TGCAGTGCTAGACTACTACACCAAGAGACCCAGTACTTC